This T cell receptor beta chain was recovered during a study of T cells in Graves' hyperthyroidism and ophthalmopathy. Study-level background: At initial diagnosis, before any treatment had begun, peripheral blood was obtained.

It was RNA transcripts that yielded the amplified TCR beta CDR3 regions. A first-round RT-PCR of the TCR CDR3 used the HTBI primer set. TCRdb re-called the multiplex PCR reads with MiXCR, one entry per CDR3 protein. This table holds roughly 170,000 distinct CDR3 sequences, approximately 17% found once. Patients aged 18 to 65 had newly diagnosed hyperthyroidism of under 2 months' duration. Uncontrolled infections, other autoimmune diseases, pregnancy or lactation led to exclusion of patients. A roughly 9.3 ml volume of fresh peripheral blood provided the PBMCs. This clonotype came up many times. Germline V lookup: CDR1 MDHEN, CDR2 SYDVKM. Trimming left V 7 bases short and J 4 bases short, with 16 bases between. The CDR3 loop spans 14 amino acids.

The clonotype originates from a woman aged 45 to 65 with Graves' hyperthyroidism. The V and J genes are TRBV28 and TRBJ1-1; D not resolved. Specimen: blood. The CDR3 DNA sequence: TGTGCCAGCACCGCCATCCCCGTGGGCACTGAAGCTTTCTTT. As protein: CASTAIPVGTEAFF.